This T cell receptor beta chain was sequenced in a study of response to subunit inactivated influenza vaccine (dated by TCRdb to 2017 to 2018). Study-level background: The study used deep quantitative T cell receptor repertoire profiling to track responses to a trivalent subunit inactivated influenza vaccine. On the study overall, not on this receptor specifically: It was suggested by the authors that each seasonal influenza vaccination may recruit only a limited number of new T cells.

Many counts were recorded for this clonotype. Which antigen it targets is not known. Per-base qualities were not stored, and no clone one base away is much larger. The method behind the library was RT-PCR. For sequencing, an Illumina HiSeq 2500 was employed. TCRdb applied fastp at Q25 and MiXCR to the public reads, then kept only in-frame beta chains. Entries are consolidated by CDR3 protein sequence, retaining the most common genes and DNA. This sample gives around 570,000 distinct CDR3 sequences in total; approximately 10% of them show up just once. About 11% of the sample is held by the ten biggest clonotypes. The germline V gene encodes CDR1 SGHRS and CDR2 YFSETQ. V was cut back by 5 bases and J by 0 bases, leaving a gap of 12 bases between them. From its cysteine to its phenylalanine, the CDR3 spans 15 amino acids. The entry retains the CDR3 DNA only, 45 bases that are in frame from base 1. These data also formed part of another study, on T cells expressing NK-cell markers. The second study also describes: TCR beta cDNA libraries were prepared using 5'RACE template switching, which introduced a universal primer site and unique molecular identifiers. TCR beta-chain repertoires were profiled in sorted CD3+CD56+NKG2C+, CD3+CD56+NKG2C- and CD3+CD56-NKG2C+ T-cell subsets from fewer than 10 donors. Seven of the eight sequenced donors were HCMV-seropositive and one was HCMV-seronegative. In several experiments an anti-gammadeltaTCR antibody was added to restrict sorting to alphabetaTCR-expressing T cells. In more than five donors, the dominant CD3+CD56+NKG2C+ clonotypes were found to rank among the top 10 CD8+ clonotypes and to make up about 1.0-7.0% of CD8+ T cells. Those dominant clonotypes were again the most abundant among CD3+CD56-NKG2C+ cells in a handful of donors, at about 25-65%. Whether the expanded NKG2C-expressing T cell clones were specific for HCMV antigens remained unclear. Randomly selected healthy volunteers, three men and five women, were used as the eight sequenced donors. A commercial ELISA kit detecting HCMV-specific IgG in serum was used to determine HCMV serostatus. Ficoll density gradient centrifugation was used to isolate peripheral blood mononuclear cells from blood. For about six donors, bulk peripheral blood T-cell repertoires were additionally sequenced from unsorted PBMC. cDNA synthesis was primed from the TCR beta constant segment, followed by two successive PCR amplification steps. Libraries were sequenced as 2 x 150 bp reads on Illumina HiSeq 2000/2500, MiSeq or NextSeq. Reads were demultiplexed and grouped by UMI with MIGEC, and clonotypes were assembled and quantified with MiTCR. To remove erroneous sequences, TCR cDNA sequences were retained only when supported by two or more reads. Downstream repertoire analysis used the tcR package, and clonotypes were matched across fractions by CDR3 nucleotide sequence plus V segment. VDJmatch was used to annotate antigen specificity against VDJdb, with one amino acid substitution allowed in CDR3.

The chain uses TRBV5-1 and TRBJ2-1, with the D gene call left open. The TCR originated in a man over 45 who received an inactivated influenza vaccine. Donor details come from another sample of the same person, matched by shared clones. The sequences come from PBMCs from blood, collected on the day of vaccination. The nucleotide sequence is given as TGCGCCAGCAGGGCCCTGGCCGACTCCTACAATGAGCAGTTCTTC. It codes for CASRALADSYNEQFF.